This T cell receptor (beta chain) stems from a study of OX40 agonist ivuxolimab in advanced cancers. Study in general: Patients were given ivuxolimab, an antibody that agonizes OX40 (CD134).

Repertoires were generated with immunoSEQ multiplex PCR, while TCRdb's copy carries only in-frame clones and drops some. The data hold some 64,000 clones, with approximately 90% observed a single time. V lost 3 bases and J 4 bases, leaving 9 bases between the germline ends. The CDR3 runs 13 residues. CDR1 and CDR2 from the germline V gene are SGHTA and FQGNSA. This clonotype originated in an adult with an advanced solid tumor such as melanoma, head and neck, liver or kidney cancer. V is TRBV7-2 and J is TRBJ1-1; D is possibly TRBD1 (6 bases). The sample in question was CD4+ or CD8+ T cells sorted from blood, obtained in a trial of the OX40 agonist ivuxolimab. CDR3 protein: CASSFTGSTEAFF. CDR3 in DNA: TGTGCCAGCAGCTTCACAGGGAGCACTGAAGCTTTCTTT. The full variable domain, completed using reference TRBV7-2 and TRBJ1-1, is GAGVSQSPSNKVTEKGKDVELRCDPISGHTALYWYRQSLGQGLEFLIYFQGNSAPDKSGLPSDRFSAERTGGSVSTLTIQRTQQEDSAVYLCASSFTGSTEAFFGQGTRLTVV.